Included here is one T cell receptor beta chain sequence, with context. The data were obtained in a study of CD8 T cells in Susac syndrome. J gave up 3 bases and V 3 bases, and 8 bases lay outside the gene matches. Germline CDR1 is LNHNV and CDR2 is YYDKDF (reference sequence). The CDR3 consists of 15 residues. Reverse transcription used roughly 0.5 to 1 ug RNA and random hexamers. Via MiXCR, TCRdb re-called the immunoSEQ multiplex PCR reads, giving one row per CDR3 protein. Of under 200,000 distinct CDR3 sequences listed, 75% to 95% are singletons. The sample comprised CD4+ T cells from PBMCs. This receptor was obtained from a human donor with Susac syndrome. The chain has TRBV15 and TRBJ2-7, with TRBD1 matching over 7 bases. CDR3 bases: TGTGCCACCAGCAGTCGCCGGGACAGAGTCTACGAGCAGTACTTC. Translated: CATSSRRDRVYEQYF. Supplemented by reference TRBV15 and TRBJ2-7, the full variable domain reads DAMVIQNPRYQVTQFGKPVTLSCSQTLNHNVMYWYQQKSSQAPKLLFHYYDKDFNNEADTPDNFQSRRPNTSFCFLDIRSPGLGDTAMYLCATSSRRDRVYEQYFGPGTRLTVT.